The TCR beta chain under discussion was sequenced for a study of vaccination effects on CD4 cells after COVID-19. Trimming removed 0 bases from V and 0 bases from J; junction bases left unmatched: 5. The CDR3 consists of 16 residues. Germline values: CDR1 SGHNT, CDR2 YYREEE (reference sequence). Method: immunoSEQ multiplex PCR; TCRdb's copy keeps in-frame clones and lacks some. The data contain around 32,000 clones, over 55% of them seen just once; the ten biggest clones take up roughly 8.2%. Of note for this clone: Its cognate antigen is unknown.

Antigen-specific CD4+ T cells were first expanded with viral peptide pools by the ViraFEST assay and only then sequenced. Cells that had been cultured for 10 days were the source of isolated CD4+ T cells. Participants got two doses of BNT162b2 or mRNA-1273 vaccine. The receptor's source is a human donor who received a COVID-19 vaccine. The gene calls are TRBV5-4 and TRBJ1-1; TRBD1 matches 7 bases. Material: CD4+ T cells from PBMCs cultured with SARS-CoV-2 spike peptides, obtained after COVID-19 vaccination. The CDR3 region has the DNA TGTGCCAGCAGCTTGGTGAGACAGGGTCTGAACACTGAAGCTTTCTTT. As protein: CASSLVRQGLNTEAFF.